This T cell receptor (beta chain) was documented in a study of CD4 T cells in relation to SARS-CoV-2 and coronaviruses. Trimming pared 0 bases from V and 5 bases from J, leaving 16 bases between. The germline V gene encodes CDR1 SGHAT and CDR2 FQNNGV. The CDR3 extends over 16 amino acids. Assay: immunoSEQ multiplex PCR; the TCRdb copy retains only in-frame clones and omits some. The sample contains some 35,000 clones, under 90% of which appear only once. In the case of this clone: Its matching antigen is unknown.

The material sequenced was naive CD4+ T cells from PBMCs, cultured in vitro. Stated subset: naive CD4+ T cells isolated by negative enrichment. This TCR derives from an adult with COVID-19. V and J are TRBV11-2 and TRBJ2-5, with a tentative D call TRBD2 (6 bases). The CDR3 here is CASSLDYGSVVETQYF. CDR3 in DNA: TGTGCCAGCAGCTTAGATTACGGGAGCGTGGTGGAGACCCAGTACTTC.